These 30 T cell receptor beta chains were sequenced from one sample in a study of neurological immune-mediated disorders. In TCRdb, the 5' RACE reads were re-called with MiXCR into one record per CDR3 protein. The sample lists approximately 50,000 distinct CDR3 sequences; 3% to 3.5% were seen once. The sequencing input was PBMCs. These receptors originate from a man aged 35 to 55 with multiple sclerosis.

This clonotype has ten or more counts. This sequence joins TRBV20-1 and TRBJ1-3; D is unresolved. Trimming cost V 6 bases and J 3 bases, with 9 bases left between them. CDR3 length: 12 residues. Germline V gene lookup returns CDR1 DFQATT and CDR2 SNEGSKA (reference sequence). CDR3 bases: TGCAGTGCAGAGGACGGTGGAAACACCATATATTTT. This codes for CSAEDGGNTIYF.

This clonotype was detected ten times or more. The chain recombines TRBV6-2 or TRBV6-3 with TRBJ2-5; perhaps D is TRBD1 or TRBD2 (5 bases each). CDR1 is MNHEY, CDR2 SVGEGT, per germline. The V gene lost 0 bases and the J gene lost 5 bases, with 10 bases spanning the gap. The CDR3 has 14 amino acids. CDR3: CASSYSRGDETQYF. CDR3 nucleotides: TGTGCCAGCAGTTACTCTAGAGGGGACGAGACCCAGTACTTC.

This clonotype was seen at least ten times. V is TRBV12-3 or TRBV12-4 and J is TRBJ2-7; D may be TRBD2 (5 bases). V was trimmed by 10 bases and J by 2 bases, leaving 15 bases between them. The CDR3 is made up of 13 amino acids. The DNA of the CDR3 is TGTGCCACCCGCCCAAGCGGCGCCTACGAGCAGTACTTC. It specifies CATRPSGAYEQYF.

This clonotype was seen repeatedly, ten times or more. The rearrangement links TRBV7-2 to TRBJ2-1; D may be TRBD1 (6 bases). Trimming took off 5 bases at V and 13 bases at J, with 15 bases between the two ends. CDR1 is SGHTA, CDR2 FQGNSA, per germline. There are 12 residues in the CDR3. The CDR3 DNA reads as TGTGCCAGCAGCCAAACAGGGTCTTCACAGTTCTTC. As protein: CASSQTGSSQFF. Filled out from reference TRBV7-2 and TRBJ2-1, the complete variable domain reads GAGVSQSPSNKVTEKGKDVELRCDPISGHTALYWYRQSLGQGLEFLIYFQGNSAPDKSGLPSDRFSAERTGGSVSTLTIQRTQQEDSAVYLCASSQTGSSQFFGPGTRLTVL.

This clonotype has a count of ten or more. This chain joins TRBV3-1 and TRBJ2-5, with no clear D. CDR1 LGHDT and CDR2 YNNKEL come from the germline V gene (reference sequence). CDR3 size: 11 residues. V was shortened by 2 bases and J by 5 bases, with 3 bases between the two germline ends. CDR3: CASSQRETQYF. The DNA for the CDR3 is TGTGCCAGCAGCCAACGGGAGACCCAGTACTTC.

This clonotype was counted many times. This sequence joins TRBV20-1 and TRBJ1-5, with TRBD1 matching 8 bases. After removal of 0 bases from V and 2 bases from J, the junction contained 12 bases not matched to a gene. CDR1 is DFQATT and CDR2 is SNEGSKA in the germline V gene (reference sequence). CDR3 length: 18 amino acids. The CDR3 loop reads CSARDRWQGARGNQPQHF. DNA of the CDR3: TGCAGTGCTAGAGACCGTTGGCAGGGGGCGAGGGGCAATCAGCCCCAGCATTTT.

This clonotype was seen ten or more times. This sequence joins TRBV24-1 and TRBJ2-1, with D perhaps matching TRBD2 (6 bases). The CDR3 loop spans 14 amino acids. Per the germline V gene, CDR1 is KGHDR and CDR2 is SFDVKD. V was pared by 5 bases and J by 3 bases, with 10 bases between. The CDR3 loop reads CATSAGDHYNEQFF. The CDR3 DNA is TGTGCCACCAGTGCGGGGGACCACTACAATGAGCAGTTCTTC.

This clonotype was detected many times. J is TRBJ2-7 and V is TRBV27, with D perhaps TRBD2 (6 bases). CDR3 size: 15 residues. CDR1 and CDR2 (germline): MNHEY, SMNVEV (reference sequence). The V gene lost 7 bases and the J gene lost 0 bases, with 16 bases spanning the gap. The CDR3 sequence is CASTPRRGSSYEQYF. The CDR3 nucleotides read TGTGCCAGCACCCCCCGGCGGGGCAGCTCCTACGAGCAGTACTTC.

The sample holds many counts of this clonotype. This chain links TRBV3-1 with TRBJ2-3; 9 bases align to TRBD2. The CDR3 spans 17 residues. After removal of 4 bases from V and 3 bases from J, the junction contained 11 bases not matched to a gene. Germline CDR1 LGHDT, CDR2 YNNKEL (reference sequence). The chain's CDR3 is CASSRGPLLAGTDTQYF. Here the CDR3 DNA reads TGTGCCAGCAGCCGGGGTCCTCTGCTAGCGGGGACAGATACGCAGTATTTT.

This clonotype was seen repeatedly, ten times or more. The rearrangement uses TRBV29-1 and TRBJ2-2; D ambiguous. Germline V gives CDR1 SQVTM, CDR2 ANQGSEA. This CDR3 has 11 residues. Trimming shortened V by 6 bases and J by 3 bases, and 5 bases separated the two germline ends. Written as DNA, the CDR3 is TGCAGCGTATTGGACACCGGGGAGCTGTTTTTT. This sequence encodes CSVLDTGELFF.

The table lists this clonotype with many counts. The gene calls are TRBV3-1 and TRBJ2-5, with D possibly matching TRBD1 (6 bases). The CDR3 extends over 15 amino acids. Trimming cost V 3 bases and J 4 bases, with 15 bases left between them. Germline V gene data show CDR1 as LGHDT and CDR2 as YNNKEL (reference sequence). This CDR3 is CASSQSLQGPETQYF. CDR3 coding DNA: TGTGCCAGCAGCCAGTCTCTACAGGGCCCAGAGACCCAGTACTTC.

The rearrangement links TRBV6-5 to TRBJ2-7; TRBD2 is a possible D gene (6 bases). CDR1 is MNHEY and CDR2 is SVGAGI in the germline V gene. V was clipped by 6 bases and J by 6 bases, with 15 bases between them. The CDR3 runs to 13 residues. CDR3 nucleotides: TGTGCCAGCAGCACGGGACTGCTGGGCGAGCAGTACTTC. As protein: CASSTGLLGEQYF.

This clonotype was found many times. This chain joins TRBV3-1 and TRBJ2-3; possible D gene TRBD2, 6 bases. The CDR3 contains 15 residues. The V and J ends lost 4 bases and 4 bases respectively, with 15 bases between them. Germline V gene sequence: CDR1 LGHDT, CDR2 YNNKEL (reference sequence). This chain's CDR3 is CASSPTSQGPDTQYF. The CDR3, as DNA: TGTGCCAGCAGCCCGACTAGTCAGGGCCCAGATACGCAGTATTTT.

This clonotype was observed at least ten times. The chain recombines TRBV4-1 with TRBJ2-7, with a tentative D call TRBD2 (5 bases). Per germline, CDR1 MGHRA and CDR2 YSYEKL. The CDR3 covers 12 residues. Between the trimmed V and J ends, which lost 0 bases and 10 bases, there was a span of 10 bases. The CDR3 DNA reads TGCGCCAGCAGCCAAGAGTTAGGGAGACAGTACTTC. Its translation is CASSQELGRQYF.

This clonotype was counted many times. This rearrangement joins TRBV5-1 to TRBJ2-7; D might be TRBD2 (5 bases). The CDR3 length is 14 residues. The V gene lost 4 bases and the J gene lost 7 bases, with 18 bases spanning the gap. CDR1 and CDR2 from the germline V gene are SGHRS and YFSETQ. The DNA of the CDR3 is TGCGCCAGCAGCCTAGGGCCTCGGACGGGAGAGCAGTACTTC. Protein sequence: CASSLGPRTGEQYF.

Comments on this clonotype: A read error may be the cause here, since a much bigger clone is one base away. This rearrangement joins TRBV12-3 or TRBV12-4 to TRBJ1-1; D unresolved. Trimming cost V 9 bases and J 0 bases, with 11 bases left between them. This CDR3 has 13 amino acids. This CDR3 is CASRGKMNTEAFF. CDR3 DNA: TGTGCCAGTAGAGGAAAGATGAACACTGAAGCTTTCTTT.

This clonotype was counted ten times or more. The rearrangement links TRBV28 to TRBJ1-5; D unresolved. Germline CDR1 is MDHEN and CDR2 is SYDVKM. This CDR3 comprises 13 residues. V dropped 6 bases and J dropped 0 bases, with 6 bases sitting between them. The CDR3 protein is CASRQNSNQPQHF. The CDR3, as DNA: TGTGCCAGCAGACAAAATAGCAATCAGCCCCAGCATTTT.

This clonotype was observed many times. This sequence joins TRBV7-9 and TRBJ1-2; 8 nucleotides match TRBD1. This CDR3 contains 14 residues. J gave up 3 bases and V 5 bases, and 5 bases lay outside the gene matches. CDR1 SEHNR and CDR2 FQNEAQ come from the germline V gene (reference sequence). CDR3 coding DNA: TGTGCCAGCAGCCCTCCGGGACAGGACTATGGCTACACCTTC. The encoded protein is CASSPPGQDYGYTF. The whole variable domain, remainder taken from reference TRBV7-9 and TRBJ1-2, is DTGVSQNPRHKITKRGQNVTFRCDPISEHNRLYWYRQTLGQGPEFLTYFQNEAQLEKSRLLSDRFSAERPKGSFSTLEIQRTEQGDSAMYLCASSPPGQDYGYTFGSGTRLTVV.

Only a few counts were recorded for this clonotype. A much larger clone lies a single base off, so this may be a read error. V is TRBV20-1 and J is TRBJ2-5, with D unresolved. Trimming pared 1 base from V and 5 bases from J, leaving 8 bases between. CDR1 and CDR2 from the germline V gene are DFQATT and SNEGSKA (reference sequence). CDR3 length: 12 residues. CDR3 protein: CSARGKGETQYF. CDR3 bases: TGCAGTGCTAGAGGAAAAGGGGAGACCCAGTACTTC.

This clonotype has at least ten counts. The CDR3 here is CASSSSRQNTGELFF. CDR3 nucleotides: TGTGCCAGCAGCTCCAGCAGACAGAACACCGGGGAGCTGTTTTTT. The chain has TRBV7-7 and TRBJ2-2; unclear D gene. The CDR3 sequence is 15 residues long. Germline loops: CDR1 SSHAT, CDR2 FNYEAQ (reference sequence). V was shortened by 4 bases and J by 1 base, with 10 bases between the two germline ends.

This clonotype was detected many times. V and J are TRBV7-2 and TRBJ2-5; D is ambiguous. Germline CDR1 is SGHTA and CDR2 is FQGNSA. The CDR3 has 12 amino acids. Trimming cost V 1 base and J 5 bases, with 5 bases left between them. The CDR3 DNA follows: TGTGCCAGCAGCTTAGGGGTGGAGACCCAGTACTTC. It specifies CASSLGVETQYF.

This clonotype was found many times. This sequence joins TRBV5-1 and TRBJ2-1, with 11 bases that match TRBD2. With V trimmed by 4 bases and J by 7 bases, 7 bases remained unmatched. Germline V gene lookup returns CDR1 SGHRS and CDR2 YFSETQ. The CDR3 extends over 15 amino acids. The CDR3 loop is CASSPLAGGLNEQFF. CDR3 DNA sequence: TGCGCCAGCAGCCCCTTAGCGGGGGGGCTGAATGAGCAGTTCTTC.

This clonotype was observed many times. V and J are TRBV20-1 and TRBJ2-5; D might be TRBD2 (5 bases). V dropped 5 bases and J dropped 5 bases, with 18 bases sitting between them. The CDR3 has 14 residues. Germline V CDR1 and CDR2: DFQATT, SNEGSKA (reference sequence). The CDR3 DNA sequence: TGCAGTGCTGCTCCGGGAAGCATGTTGGAGACCCAGTACTTC. Residues: CSAAPGSMLETQYF.

This clonotype was counted many times. The genes are TRBV5-1 and TRBJ2-6; no definite D call. The CDR3 sequence is 15 residues long. Germline CDR1 and CDR2: SGHRS and YFSETQ. Trimming left V 4 bases short and J 2 bases short, with 10 bases between. The CDR3 DNA reads TGCGCCAGCAGCGCGGCAGACCCTGGGGCCAACGTCCTGACTTTC. It is translated as CASSAADPGANVLTF. The full variable domain, in which reference TRBV5-1 and TRBJ2-6 provide the parts outside the CDR3, is KAGVTQTPRYLIKTRGQQVTLSCSPISGHRSVSWYQQTPGQGLQFLFEYFSETQRNKGNFPGRFSGRQFSNSRSEMNVSTLELGDSALYLCASSAADPGANVLTFGAGSRLTVL.

This clonotype appeared many times. The chain links TRBV7-3 to TRBJ2-3, with a possible D match to TRBD1 (5 bases). Germline CDR1 reads SGHTA; CDR2 reads FQGTGA. The CDR3 sequence is 15 residues long. V was pared by 5 bases and J by 1 base, with 13 bases between. The CDR3 spells CASSVNQQGTDTQYF. In nucleotides, the CDR3 is TGTGCCAGCAGCGTAAATCAACAGGGCACAGATACGCAGTATTTT.

This clonotype was seen repeatedly, ten times or more. This sequence joins TRBV5-1 and TRBJ2-1; D may be TRBD2 (6 bases). With 5 bases removed from V and 0 bases from J, the gap between germline ends came to 6 bases. Germline V gene lookup returns CDR1 SGHRS and CDR2 YFSETQ. The CDR3 has 13 residues. CDR3 sequence (DNA): TGCGCCAGCAGAGCGGGCTCCTACAATGAGCAGTTCTTC. It is translated as CASRAGSYNEQFF.

In this sample, this clonotype turned up many times. One end of the junction is discordant with germline, which a read error may explain. The V call is TRBV7-9, the J call TRBJ1-5; no clear D gene. The CDR3 runs to 17 residues. The germline V gene encodes CDR1 SEHNR and CDR2 FQNEAQ (reference sequence). CDR3 nucleotides: TGTGCCAGCAGCTTAAGTACCCTCGACGGAAGCAATCAGCCCCAGAATTTT. Protein sequence: CASSLSTLDGSNQPQNF.

This clonotype was observed at least ten times. The chain uses TRBV20-1 and TRBJ1-1; 9 bases map to TRBD1. The germline V gene encodes CDR1 DFQATT and CDR2 SNEGSKA (reference sequence). With V trimmed by 1 base and J by 3 bases, 0 bases remained unmatched. CDR3 length: 13 amino acids. In DNA form, the CDR3 reads TGCAGTGCTAGAGGGACAGGGGACACTGAAGCTTTCTTT. This gives the protein CSARGTGDTEAFF.

This clonotype occurred many times. This chain uses TRBV30 with TRBJ2-7, with D perhaps TRBD2 (5 bases). The V end lost 2 bases, the J end lost 4 bases, and 9 bases lay between the germline ends. Per the germline V gene, CDR1 is GTSNPN and CDR2 is SVGIG (reference sequence). The CDR3 has 12 amino acids. The CDR3 DNA reads TGTGCCTGGAGTCGGACTGTATACGAGCAGTACTTC. It specifies CAWSRTVYEQYF.

This clonotype has a count of ten or more. The chain recombines TRBV6-2 or TRBV6-3 with TRBJ2-7; tentatively, D is TRBD1 (5 bases). The CDR3 loop spans 12 amino acids. V dropped 5 bases and J dropped 0 bases, with 5 bases sitting between them. Germline loops: CDR1 MNHEY, CDR2 SVGEGT. CDR3 sequence reads: CASSDSSYEQYF. Here the CDR3 DNA reads TGTGCCAGCAGTGACAGCTCCTACGAGCAGTACTTC.